These 2 T cell receptor beta chains were all obtained from the same sample, sequenced in a study of T-cell memory formation after mild COVID-19. MiXCR, applied by TCRdb to the 5' RACE reads, yields one record per CDR3 protein. Among 190,000 or so distinct CDR3 sequences listed, roughly a tenth were seen once. The sequenced sample was PBMCs or a T cell subset sorted from them (not recorded which). The receptors stem from a man between 18 and 35 years old who had mild COVID-19 (a few samples of this study predate the infection). Cell type and time point are not known.

V and J are TRBV9 and TRBJ2-7, with D unresolved. The germline gives CDR1 SGDLS, CDR2 YYNGEE. The CDR3 extends over 13 amino acids. V gave up 4 bases and J gave up 6 bases, with 14 bases separating them. CDR3 protein: CASSLADLGEQYF. The CDR3 DNA sequence: TGTGCCAGCAGCCTCGCGGACCTGGGCGAGCAGTACTTC.

This clonotype was found once. J is TRBJ1-2 and V is TRBV20-1, with no clear D. Trimming took off 0 bases at V and 8 bases at J, with 10 bases between the two ends. In germline, CDR1 is DFQATT, CDR2 SNEGSKA (reference sequence). This CDR3 is 12 amino acids long. The CDR3 loop reads CSARDVVRGYTF. In DNA, the CDR3 is TGCAGTGCTAGAGACGTGGTGCGCGGCTACACCTTC.